The 5 T cell receptor beta chains below come from one sample, sequenced in a study of cytomegalovirus exposure and HLA in healthy donors. Vbeta (60) and Jbeta (13) primers were used in the PCR. Using immunoSEQ multiplex PCR, the repertoire was profiled, and TCRdb retains in-frame clones only, with some absent. This sample has approximately 61,000 clones, with around 72% found just once. The sample consisted of PBMCs. These TCRs come from a man between 50 and 59 years old in good health and CMV-seropositive.

The chain employs TRBV21-1 and TRBJ2-2; TRBD2 reflects the table's D call only, with no check against the DNA. TRBV21-1 is recorded as a pseudogene. The CDR3 consists of 13 residues. The CDR3 DNA reads as TGTGGGAGTTCCCACACGAACACCGGGGAGCTGTTTTTT. Its translation is CGSSHTNTGELFF.

The genes are TRBV5-4 and TRBJ2-5, with TRBD1 matching 7 bases. Germline values: CDR1 SGHNT, CDR2 YYREEE (reference sequence). With V trimmed by 4 bases and J by 5 bases, 5 bases remained unmatched. The CDR3 consists of 13 residues. CDR3: CASSPDRVETQYF. As DNA, the CDR3 is TGTGCCAGCAGCCCAGACAGGGTGGAGACCCAGTACTTC.

The chain carries TRBV18 and TRBJ2-5, with D perhaps TRBD2 (6 bases). The CDR3 is 16 amino acids. The V end lost 6 bases, the J end lost 3 bases, and 20 bases lay between the germline ends. CDR1 and CDR2 (germline): KGHSH, LQKENI. The CDR3, as DNA: TGTGCCAGCTCCCAAAACGGACAAGGCGGGGAAGAGACCCAGTACTTC. Its translation: CASSQNGQGGEETQYF.

This chain links TRBV2 with TRBJ2-7, with D unresolved. This CDR3 has 13 residues. Germline assignment: CDR1 SNHLY and CDR2 FYNNEI. Trimming took 6 bases from V and 6 from J, leaving 15 bases between them. CDR3 amino acids: CASSRERGSEQYF. Written as DNA, the CDR3 is TGTGCCAGCAGCCGAGAAAGAGGTAGCGAGCAGTACTTC.

This clone has a single count. The chain carries TRBV18 and TRBJ1-5; D is undetermined. Trimming shortened V by 3 bases and J by 7 bases, and 10 bases separated the two germline ends. Germline V CDR1 and CDR2: KGHSH, LQKENI. The CDR3 covers 13 residues. CDR3 loop: CASSPRELQPQHF. DNA of the CDR3: TGTGCCAGCTCACCCCGGGAGCTCCAGCCCCAGCATTTT. The complete variable domain, with remaining parts taken from reference TRBV18 and TRBJ1-5, reads NAGVMQNPRHLVRRRGQEARLRCSPMKGHSHVYWYRQLPEEGLKFMVYLQKENIIDESGMPKERFSAEFPKEGPSILRIQQVVRGDSAAYFCASSPRELQPQHFGDGTRLSIL.